These T cell receptor beta chains were read from a single sample in a study of blood T cell repertoires in COVID-19. TCRdb keeps only in-frame clones here, not all; method: immunoSEQ multiplex PCR. The top ten clones hold 0.85% to 1.2% of a sample with about 86,000 clones, 87% of them seen once. The sequenced sample was peripheral blood. The receptors originated from a human donor in a cohort sampled during active COVID-19. CDR3s include the opening cysteine and the closing phenylalanine or tryptophan. D genes are given only for firm matches. Clone size is shown for a subset of rows, as once, few, many or a class of expanded clone.

>NA|TRBJ2-5|TRBV2|NA
CASSRQGETQYF
TGTGCCAGCAGTAGGCAGGGAGAGACCCAGTACTTC
>NA|TRBJ2-1|TRBV19|NA
CASSSRPGAVFF
TGTGCCAGTAGTTCCCGTCCAGGGGCCGTGTTCTTC
>TRBD2|TRBJ2-1|TRBV28|NA
CASSSHGEGGEQFF
TGTGCCAGCAGTTCCCACGGGGAGGGAGGTGAGCAGTTCTTC
>NA|TRBJ1-4|TRBV12-3/TRBV12-4|NA
CASSSDSEKLFF
TGTGCCAGCAGTTCGGACAGTGAAAAACTGTTTTTT
>TRBD2|TRBJ2-3|TRBV4-1|NA
CASSPSGRAFTDTQYF
TGCGCCAGCAGCCCTAGCGGGAGGGCCTTCACAGATACGCAGTATTTT
>TRBD2|TRBJ2-1|TRBV18|NA
CASSPQEGSGRKKEGEQFF
TGTGCCAGCTCCCCTCAGGAGGGTAGCGGGAGGAAAAAGGAGGGTGAGCAGTTCTTC
>TRBD2|TRBJ2-3|TRBV5-1|NA
CASSLEREGDTQYF
TGCGCCAGCAGCTTGGAGCGGGAGGGAGATACGCAGTATTTT
>NA|TRBJ2-1|TRBV27|NA
CASSLGGWNEQFF
TGTGCCAGCAGTTTAGGGGGGTGGAATGAGCAGTTCTTC
>TRBD1|TRBJ2-6|TRBV24-1|NA
CAIRAGTAYSGANVLTF
TGTGCCATCAGAGCCGGGACAGCCTACTCTGGGGCCAACGTCCTGACTTTC
>NA|TRBJ1-1|TRBV11-2|NA
CASSFSPGGGESWLAFF
TGTGCCAGCAGCTTTTCCCCAGGCGGGGGTGAAAGCTGGTTGGCTTTCTTT
>TRBD1|TRBJ2-7|TRBV19|once
CASEPGQGAYEQYF
TGTGCCAGCGAACCGGGACAGGGGGCCTACGAGCAGTACTTC
>TRBD2|TRBJ2-1|TRBV7-2|NA
CASSLRREPSYNEQFF
TGTGCCAGCAGCTTAAGGCGGGAGCCCTCCTACAATGAGCAGTTCTTC
>TRBD1|TRBJ1-4|TRBV28|NA
CASTSTGEGEKLFF
TGTGCCAGCACTTCGACAGGGGAGGGTGAAAAACTGTTTTTT
>NA|TRBJ1-5|TRBV5-5|NA
CASSPGHVGNQPQHF
TGTGCCAGCAGCCCTGGGCATGTTGGCAATCAGCCCCAGCATTTT
>TRBD2|TRBJ2-1|TRBV6-1|once
CASSEFQRDDYNEQFF
TGTGCCAGCAGTGAATTTCAGCGGGATGATTACAATGAGCAGTTCTTC
>TRBD2|TRBJ2-1|TRBV3-1/TRBV3-2|NA
CASSQEGGRAFYNEQFF
TGTGCCAGCAGCCAAGAAGGCGGGAGGGCCTTCTACAATGAGCAGTTCTTC
>NA|TRBJ2-7|TRBV6-5|NA
CASSNSREEQYF
TGTGCCAGCAGTAACTCTCGAGAGGAGCAGTACTTC
>NA|TRBJ2-1|TRBV5-1|NA
CASSLGGISYNEQFF
TGCGCCAGCAGCTTGGGCGGTATTTCCTACAATGAGCAGTTCTTC
>NA|TRBJ1-6|TRBV24-1|few
CATRESGNSPLHF
TGTGCCACGAGGGAGAGTGGGAATTCACCCCTCCACTTT
>NA|TRBJ1-2|TRBV7-9|NA
CASSRGNGARNYGYTF
TGTGCCAGCAGCCGGGGGAACGGAGCCCGAAACTATGGCTACACCTTC
>NA|TRBJ2-5|TRBV18|NA
CASSPPSGQETQYF
TGTGCCAGCTCACCACCGAGCGGACAGGAGACCCAGTACTTC
>TRBD1|TRBJ2-7|TRBV28|once
CASSHHEDRYHEQYF
TGTGCCAGCAGTCACCATGAGGACAGGTACCACGAGCAGTACTTC
>TRBD2|TRBJ2-7|TRBV28|NA
CASSLAGGGVYEQYF
TGTGCCAGCAGTTTGGCGGGAGGGGGGGTCTACGAGCAGTACTTC
>NA|TRBJ2-3|TRBV7-2|NA
CASSQGTSTDTQYF
TGTGCCAGCAGCCAAGGGACTAGCACAGATACGCAGTATTTT
>NA|TRBJ1-5|TRBV2|NA
CASSVTSRQPQHF
TGTGCCAGCAGTGTAACCTCGAGACAGCCCCAGCATTTT
>NA|TRBJ2-7|TRBV18|NA
CASSDREDEQYF
TGTGCCAGCTCAGACAGGGAGGACGAGCAGTACTTC
>NA|TRBJ1-5|TRBV11-1|NA
CASSVGGRIPNQPQHF
TGTGCCAGCAGCGTGGGGGGGCGGATCCCCAATCAGCCCCAGCATTTT
>TRBD2|TRBJ2-5|TRBV6-4|NA
CASSDWGGQYQETQYF
TGTGCCAGCAGTGACTGGGGGGGTCAGTACCAAGAGACCCAGTACTTC
>NA|TRBJ2-3|TRBV5-6|NA
CASSSPSVGTDTQYF
TGTGCCAGCAGCAGCCCATCGGTGGGCACAGATACGCAGTATTTT
>NA|TRBJ2-5|TRBV3-1/TRBV3-2|NA
CASSQDTGQETQYF
TGTGCCAGCAGCCAAGATACGGGTCAAGAGACCCAGTACTTC
>NA|TRBJ1-2|TRBV12-3/TRBV12-4|NA
CASSPQAFEGYTF
TGTGCCAGCAGTCCACAGGCGTTTGAGGGCTACACCTTC
>TRBD1|TRBJ1-1|TRBV19|NA
CASSMGTADPEAFF
TGTGCCAGTAGTATGGGGACAGCGGACCCTGAAGCTTTCTTT
>TRBD1|TRBJ2-2|TRBV19|NA
CASGTGSNTGELFF
TGTGCCAGCGGGACAGGGAGCAACACCGGGGAGCTGTTTTTT
>NA|TRBJ2-3|TRBV2|NA
CASSVGATQYF
TGTGCCAGCAGTGTGGGGGCTACGCAGTATTTT
>TRBD1|TRBJ1-1|TRBV9|NA
CASNTGAMNTEAFF
TGTGCCAGCAACACAGGGGCCATGAACACTGAAGCTTTCTTT
>TRBD1|TRBJ2-1|TRBV23-1|NA
CASKIGQVNEQFF
TGCGCCAGCAAGATAGGACAGGTTAATGAGCAGTTCTTC
>NA|TRBJ2-1|TRBV6-1|NA
CASSELGAGNSYNEQFF
TGTGCCAGCAGTGAATTGGGTGCGGGGAACTCCTACAATGAGCAGTTCTTC
>NA|TRBJ2-1|TRBV19|NA
CASSMKGGANNEQFF
TGTGCCAGTAGTATGAAAGGAGGTGCAAACAATGAGCAGTTCTTC
>NA|TRBJ2-7|TRBV28|NA
CASSQGGAGPYEQYF
TGTGCCAGCAGTCAAGGGGGGGCCGGGCCCTACGAGCAGTACTTC